Here is one TCR beta chain with its context. This sample stems from a study of blood T cell repertoires in COVID-19. As for the study in general: The study drew acute and convalescent COVID-19 samples from the United States, Italy and Spain.

J lost 10 bases, V lost 3 bases, and 6 bases had no gene match. This CDR3 spans 13 amino acids. CDR1 and CDR2 (germline): SEHNR, FQNEAQ (reference sequence). Clones were read by immunoSEQ multiplex PCR, and TCRdb kept only the in-frame ones, dropping some. The sample yields approximately 150,000 clones, roughly 80% seen once. V gene TRBV7-9 combines with J gene TRBJ1-1; TRBD1 aligns across 9 bases. The sample taken for sequencing was peripheral blood. The origin of this receptor is a man aged 65 to 85 who had recovered from COVID-19. CDR3 sequence reads: CASSLGQGARAFF. The CDR3 DNA is TGTGCCAGCAGCTTGGGACAGGGAGCTCGAGCTTTCTTT. The full variable domain, with the rest looked up from reference TRBV7-9 and TRBJ1-1, is DTGVSQNPRHKITKRGQNVTFRCDPISEHNRLYWYRQTLGQGPEFLTYFQNEAQLEKSRLLSDRFSAERPKGSFSTLEIQRTEQGDSAMYLCASSLGQGARAFFGQGTRLTVV.